What follows are 13 T cell receptor beta chains derived from one specimen sequenced in a study of T cell responses to AZD1222 COVID-19 vaccine. This table comes from immunoSEQ multiplex PCR, and its TCRdb copy is limited to in-frame clones, with some not included. The sample has approximately 120,000 clones, 91% seen once. This specimen consisted of peripheral blood, obtained on day 0 of AZD1222 vaccination. Every receptor here comes from an adult in good health.

V usage is TRBV4-3 and J usage is TRBJ1-2; no reliable D call. This CDR3 contains 14 residues. In germline, CDR1 is LGHNA, CDR2 YSLEER. V was trimmed by 0 bases and J by 5 bases, leaving 10 bases between them. CDR3: CASSQDRILYGYTF. Written as DNA, the CDR3 is TGCGCCAGCAGCCAAGACAGAATCCTGTATGGCTACACCTTC.

The rearrangement uses TRBV19 and TRBJ1-3, with no clear D. This CDR3 has 16 amino acids. Germline V gene sequence: CDR1 LNHDA, CDR2 SQIVND (reference sequence). Trimming took 6 bases from V and 4 from J, leaving 19 bases between them. The CDR3 nucleotides are TGTGCCAGTAGCCGCGTACCGGTGAGGTCCGGAAACACCATATATTTT. This translates into CASSRVPVRSGNTIYF.

The chain is built from TRBV3-1 (or the pseudogene TRBV3-2) and TRBJ1-3, with no clear D. CDR3 size: 15 residues. Per the germline V gene, CDR1 is LGHDT and CDR2 is YNNKEL (reference sequence). V was trimmed by 1 base and J by 2 bases, leaving 9 bases between them. CDR3 bases: TGTGCCAGCAGCCAAGTAGTAGGCCCTGGAAACACCATATATTTT. Protein sequence: CASSQVVGPGNTIYF.

The count of this clone is one. The chain links TRBV10-3 to TRBJ1-6, with 9 bases that match TRBD1. Looked up from germline, CDR1 is ENHRY and CDR2 is SYGVKD. The V gene end was trimmed by 3 bases and the J gene end by 9 bases; junction bases not matched to a gene: 6. The CDR3 has 15 residues. CDR3 amino acids: CAISENRGLGSPLHF. The CDR3 bases are TGTGCCATCAGTGAAAACAGGGGGCTTGGTTCACCCCTCCACTTT.

The chain carries TRBV5-1 and TRBJ1-1, with TRBD1 matching over 8 bases. CDR3 length: 14 amino acids. V lost 4 bases, J lost 1 base, and 3 bases stayed unmatched. Germline assignment: CDR1 SGHRS and CDR2 YFSETQ. This chain's CDR3 is CASSVGQENTEAFF. The DNA of the CDR3 is TGCGCCAGCAGCGTGGGACAGGAGAACACTGAAGCTTTCTTT.

This chain joins TRBV6-5 and TRBJ1-1, with a tentative D call TRBD1 (5 bases). This CDR3 contains 15 residues. Germline V gene sequence: CDR1 MNHEY, CDR2 SVGAGI. V gave up 6 bases and J gave up 4 bases, with 18 bases separating them. The CDR3 coding sequence is TGTGCCAGCAGATCCCTGATGTCCGGGGGCACTGAAGCTTTCTTT. Residues: CASRSLMSGGTEAFF.

V usage is TRBV7-2 and J usage is TRBJ2-7, with TRBD1 matching 10 bases. Germline CDR1 SGHTA, CDR2 FQGNSA. The CDR3 is 14 residues long. V lost 5 bases to trimming and J lost 3 bases; unmatched junction nucleotides: 4. This CDR3 is CASSAWDRGYEQYF. The CDR3 region has the DNA TGTGCCAGCAGCGCCTGGGACAGGGGCTACGAGCAGTACTTC.

The V and J genes are TRBV6-5 and TRBJ2-3; D not certain. This CDR3 has 14 amino acids. V shed 7 bases and J shed 6 bases, with 17 bases lying between them. Germline lookup yields CDR1 MNHEY and CDR2 SVGAGI. This CDR3 reads CASMKLGLFDTQYF. CDR3 in DNA: TGTGCCAGCATGAAGTTAGGGCTGTTTGATACGCAGTATTTT.

This chain connects TRBV10-3 to TRBJ2-5; 12 nucleotides line up with TRBD2. The CDR3 loop spans 16 amino acids. J was trimmed by 2 bases and V by 8 bases; bases with no gene match: 9. In germline, CDR1 is ENHRY, CDR2 SYGVKD. The CDR3 reads CAIARLAGVEQETQYF. CDR3 in DNA: TGTGCCATCGCCAGACTAGCGGGAGTGGAGCAAGAGACCCAGTACTTC.

The DNA for the CDR3 is TGTGCCAGCAGCCAAGAGGGGGGCCCCAGGGGCACTGAAGCTTTCTTT. It encodes CASSQEGGPRGTEAFF. The genes are TRBV3-1 (or the pseudogene TRBV3-2) and TRBJ1-1; tentatively, D is TRBD1 (6 bases). Germline V gene data show CDR1 as LGHDT and CDR2 as YNNKEL (reference sequence). V dropped 0 bases and J dropped 4 bases, with 15 bases sitting between them. This CDR3 spans 16 amino acids.

The V and J genes are TRBV21-1 and TRBJ1-1. TRBV21-1 is a pseudogene locus. The CDR3 covers 19 residues. The CDR3 sequence: CASRVLVGTLYKGNTEAFF. The CDR3 DNA sequence: TGTGCCAGCAGAGTCCTCGTTGGGACTCTCTATAAGGGGAACACTGAAGCTTTCTTT.

The chain employs TRBV6-2 or TRBV6-3 and TRBJ1-1; weak D call: TRBD1 (5 bases). The CDR3 covers 13 residues. V lost 0 bases to trimming and J lost 8 bases, with 10 bases between them. Looked up from germline, CDR1 is MNHEY and CDR2 is SVGEGT. The CDR3 coding sequence is TGTGCCAGCAGTTACTCGGTAGGGGCGGAAGCTTTCTTT. Protein: CASSYSVGAEAFF.

The chain is built from TRBV20-1 and TRBJ1-4; D ambiguous. The CDR3 extends over 13 amino acids. Germline-derived CDR1 and CDR2 are DFQATT and SNEGSKA (reference sequence). V dropped 3 bases and J dropped 8 bases, with 13 bases sitting between them. Here the CDR3 DNA reads TGCAGTGCTAGTGGCCCAGGTCGGGAAAAACTGTTTTTT. This sequence encodes CSASGPGREKLFF.